This is a list of T cell receptor beta chains from one sample in a study. TCRdb recomputed calls from the 5' RACE reads with MiXCR, one row per CDR3 protein. Altogether tens of thousands of distinct CDR3 sequences are present, around 28% being singletons, with the ten largest covering approximately 3%. Material for sequencing was tumor-infiltrating memory CD4+ T cells sorted from the breast tumor. These receptors were obtained from a female donor with breast cancer. Both conserved end residues are part of each CDR3. The order of the fields is clone size, V gene, D gene, J gene, CDR3 DNA, CDR3 protein. D genes are given only for firm matches. Size is stated for part of the rows, as once, few or many counts, or as a class when the clone is expanded.

>-|TRBV5-1|-|TRBJ2-6
TGCGCCAGCAGCGGGGACGGGACGGGGGCCAACGTCCTGACTTTC
CASSGDGTGANVLTF
>many|TRBV9|-|TRBJ1-1
TGTGCCAGCAGCCCCGGGAGCGATTGGGAAGCTTTCTTT
CASSPGSDWEAFF
>few|TRBV20-1|-|TRBJ1-2
TGCAGTGCTAGACGGGCAGATAGGGATGGCTACACCTTC
CSARRADRDGYTF
>-|TRBV29-1|TRBD2|TRBJ2-7
TGCAGCGTTCGAGCGGGAACCTACGAGCAGTACTTC
CSVRAGTYEQYF
>few|TRBV4-1|TRBD2|TRBJ2-1
TGCGCCAGCAGCCAAGTTAGTAGCGGGAGGAGCTCCTACAATGAGCAGTTCTTC
CASSQVSSGRSSYNEQFF
>few|TRBV7-6|-|TRBJ2-2
TGTGCCAGCAGCCCGGGACCGATGACCGGGGAGCTGTTTTTT
CASSPGPMTGELFF
>few|TRBV20-1|-|TRBJ1-1
TGCAGTGAGCCCCGTATGGGCCTGGGGAACACTGAAGCTTTCTTT
CSEPRMGLGNTEAFF
>few|TRBV20-1|-|TRBJ2-1
TGCAGTGCTAGTATGGAACTCTACTCCTACAATGAGCAGTTCTTC
CSASMELYSYNEQFF
>-|TRBV7-9|TRBD2|TRBJ2-1
TGTGCCAGCAGCTCTCCTAGCGGCAATGAGCAGTTCTTC
CASSSPSGNEQFF
>-|TRBV5-1|-|TRBJ1-5
TGCGCCAGCAGCTTGGATCCGGAAGTAAATCAGCCCCAGCATTTT
CASSLDPEVNQPQHF
>many|TRBV5-1|-|TRBJ2-6
TGCGCCAGCAGCTTGGAGCCAGGCTTCTCACCTGGGGCCAACGTCCTGACTTTC
CASSLEPGFSPGANVLTF
>-|TRBV6-1|-|TRBJ2-6
TGTGCCAGCAGCCCACGTGGTGGGACTCTCTCTGGGGCCAACGTCCTGACTTTC
CASSPRGGTLSGANVLTF
>-|TRBV2|-|TRBJ2-3
TGTGCCAGCAGTGGATCCTTCACAGATACGCAGTATTTT
CASSGSFTDTQYF
>few|TRBV7-2|TRBD2|TRBJ2-3
TGTGCCAGCAGCCCCAGCGGGGACTCAAAAGATACGCAGTATTTT
CASSPSGDSKDTQYF
>few|TRBV7-7|-|TRBJ2-5
TGTGCTAGCAGCTTTTCAATTAGACCGGAGACCCAGTACTTC
CASSFSIRPETQYF
>-|TRBV7-8|-|TRBJ1-5
TGTGCCAGCAGCTTAGAGGTGCGGGAAAGAGGCAATCAGCCCCAGCATTTT
CASSLEVRERGNQPQHF
>-|TRBV6-2/TRBV6-3|-|TRBJ2-1
TGTGCCAGCAGTTATGACGGACACAATGAGCAGTTCTTC
CASSYDGHNEQFF
>-|TRBV5-1|-|TRBJ1-5
TGCGCCAGCAGCTTGGATGGCCGAGATAGCAATCAGCCCCAGCATTTT
CASSLDGRDSNQPQHF
>few|TRBV7-2|-|TRBJ1-1
TGTGCCAGCAGCCCCCTCTCCGTGGGGTCCCGCGAAGCTTTCTTT
CASSPLSVGSREAFF
>-|TRBV5-1|-|TRBJ2-3
TGCGCCAACAGCTCCCGGACTAAGGGGGATACGCAGTATTTT
CANSSRTKGDTQYF
>few|TRBV21-1|-|TRBJ2-7
TGTGCCAGCAGCAAACGGGGGACGGGAGGATGCGAGCAGTACTTC
CASSKRGTGGCEQYF
>-|TRBV25-1|-|TRBJ1-1
TGTGCCAGCAGTGAATATCTCGGCAGTGTGAACACTGAAGCTTTCTTT
CASSEYLGSVNTEAFF
>-|TRBV5-1|TRBD1|TRBJ2-7
TGCGCCAGCAGCCTCAATACCGGGACAGGGCTGGGCGAGCAGTACTTC
CASSLNTGTGLGEQYF
>few|TRBV12-3/TRBV12-4|TRBD1|TRBJ2-5
TGTGCCAGCAGTCCGTTGGGCAGGGGGAAGACCCAGTACTTC
CASSPLGRGKTQYF
>once|TRBV10-2|-|TRBJ2-3
TGCGCCAGCACGTTAGTAAGCCGCACAGATACGCAGTATTTT
CASTLVSRTDTQYF
>few|TRBV5-6|-|TRBJ2-3
TGTGCCAGCAGCCCATACGTAAACACAGATACGCAGTATTTT
CASSPYVNTDTQYF
>once|TRBV12-3/TRBV12-4|-|TRBJ1-6
TGTGCCAGCAGTTCCCAAGCCTATAATGCACCCCTCCACTTT
CASSSQAYNAPLHF
>few|TRBV5-5|TRBD2|TRBJ2-2
TGTGCCAGCAGCTTGGCCCCCAGCGGGAGGGCGACCGGGGAGCTGTTTTTT
CASSLAPSGRATGELFF
>medium-sized|TRBV29-1|-|TRBJ2-6
TGCAGCGTTGCAGGGGCTGGGGCCAACGTCCTGACTTTC
CSVAGAGANVLTF